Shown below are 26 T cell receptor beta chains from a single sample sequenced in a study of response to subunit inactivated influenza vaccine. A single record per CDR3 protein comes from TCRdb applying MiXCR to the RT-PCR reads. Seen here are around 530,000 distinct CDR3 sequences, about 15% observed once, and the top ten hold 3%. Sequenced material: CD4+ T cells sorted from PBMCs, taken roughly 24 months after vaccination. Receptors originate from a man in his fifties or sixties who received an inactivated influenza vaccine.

CDR3 DNA sequence: TGTGCCAGCAGACCGGGGCTAGCGGGGGCCTACGAGCAGTACTTC. Translating gives CASRPGLAGAYEQYF. The gene calls are TRBV28 and TRBJ2-7; 10 bases are a match to TRBD2. Germline V gene lookup returns CDR1 MDHEN and CDR2 SYDVKM. This CDR3 has 15 amino acids. The J segment lost 2 bases and the V segment lost 6 bases, leaving 7 bases of the junction unmatched.

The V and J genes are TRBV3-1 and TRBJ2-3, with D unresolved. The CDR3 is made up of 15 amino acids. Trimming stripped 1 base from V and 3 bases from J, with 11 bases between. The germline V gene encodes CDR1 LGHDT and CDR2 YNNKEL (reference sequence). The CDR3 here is CASSQVRPSTDTQYF. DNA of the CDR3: TGTGCCAGCAGCCAAGTTCGACCATCGACAGATACGCAGTATTTT.

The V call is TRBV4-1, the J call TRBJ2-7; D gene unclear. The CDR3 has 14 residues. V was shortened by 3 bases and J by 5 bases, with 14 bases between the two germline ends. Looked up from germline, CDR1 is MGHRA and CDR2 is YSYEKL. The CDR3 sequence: CASSHPMAGDEQYF. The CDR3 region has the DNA TGCGCCAGCAGCCACCCAATGGCAGGAGACGAGCAGTACTTC.

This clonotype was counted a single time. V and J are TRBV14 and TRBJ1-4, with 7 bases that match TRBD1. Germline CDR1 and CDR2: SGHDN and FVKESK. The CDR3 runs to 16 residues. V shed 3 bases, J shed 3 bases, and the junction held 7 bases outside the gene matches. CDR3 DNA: TGTGCCAGCAGCCACAGACAGGGCAAGGCTAATGAAAAACTGTTTTTT. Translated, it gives CASSHRQGKANEKLFF.

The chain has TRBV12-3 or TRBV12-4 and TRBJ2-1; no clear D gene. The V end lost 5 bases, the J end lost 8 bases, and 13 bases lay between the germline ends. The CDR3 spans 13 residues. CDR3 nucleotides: TGTGCCAGCAGTCCGTCGTGGGTTGATGAGCAGTTCTTC. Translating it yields CASSPSWVDEQFF.

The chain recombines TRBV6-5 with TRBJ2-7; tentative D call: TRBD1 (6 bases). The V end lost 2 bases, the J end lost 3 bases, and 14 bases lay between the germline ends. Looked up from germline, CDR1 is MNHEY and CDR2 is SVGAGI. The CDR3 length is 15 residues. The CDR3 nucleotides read TGTGCCAGCAGTTACGCGGCAGGGGCCCACTACGAGCAGTACTTC. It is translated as CASSYAAGAHYEQYF.

CDR3 in DNA: TGCGCCAGCAGCTTCTCAGGAAATAATGAAAAACTGTTTTTT. This encodes CASSFSGNNEKLFF. The rearrangement links TRBV5-1 to TRBJ1-4; D ambiguous. V lost 2 bases, J lost 4 bases, and 9 bases lay in between. The CDR3 runs 14 residues. Looked up from germline, CDR1 is SGHRS and CDR2 is YFSETQ.

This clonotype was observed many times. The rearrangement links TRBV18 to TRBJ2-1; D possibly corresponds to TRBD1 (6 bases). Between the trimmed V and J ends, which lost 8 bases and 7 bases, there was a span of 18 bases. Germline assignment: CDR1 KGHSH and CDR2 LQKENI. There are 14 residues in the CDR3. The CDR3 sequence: CASGKQGVENEQFF. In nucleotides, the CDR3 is TGTGCCAGCGGGAAACAGGGTGTGGAGAATGAGCAGTTCTTC. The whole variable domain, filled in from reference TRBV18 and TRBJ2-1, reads NAGVMQNPRHLVRRRGQEARLRCSPMKGHSHVYWYRQLPEEGLKFMVYLQKENIIDESGMPKERFSAEFPKEGPSILRIQQVVRGDSAAYFCASGKQGVENEQFFGPGTRLTVL.

CDR3 protein: CASTITAVSSYEQYF. The DNA of the CDR3 is TGTGCCAGCACTATAACGGCGGTCTCGTCCTACGAGCAGTACTTC. The rearrangement uses TRBV11-1 and TRBJ2-7, with no clear D. Germline CDR1 and CDR2: SGHAT and FQDESV (reference sequence). V lost 7 bases to trimming and J lost 1 base, with 17 bases between them. CDR3 size: 15 residues.

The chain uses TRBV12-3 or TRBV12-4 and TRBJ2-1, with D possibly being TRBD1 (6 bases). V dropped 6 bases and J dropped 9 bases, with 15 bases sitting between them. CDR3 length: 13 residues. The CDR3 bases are TGTGCCAGCAGCAACTTACAGGGCAGTGAGCAGTTCTTC. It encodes CASSNLQGSEQFF.

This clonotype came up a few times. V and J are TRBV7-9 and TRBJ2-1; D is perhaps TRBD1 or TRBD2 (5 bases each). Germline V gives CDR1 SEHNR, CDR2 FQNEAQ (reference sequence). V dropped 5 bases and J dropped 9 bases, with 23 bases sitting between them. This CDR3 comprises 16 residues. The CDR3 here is CASSNRNQGEVVEQFF. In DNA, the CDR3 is TGTGCCAGCAGCAACAGAAACCAGGGAGAGGTGGTTGAGCAGTTCTTC.

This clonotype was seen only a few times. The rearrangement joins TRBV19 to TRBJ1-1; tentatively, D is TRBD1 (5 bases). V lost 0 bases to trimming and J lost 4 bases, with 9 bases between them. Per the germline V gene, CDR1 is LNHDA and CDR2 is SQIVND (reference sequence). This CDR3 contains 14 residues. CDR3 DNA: TGTGCCAGTAGTATAGATCGGGGGGGCACTGAAGCTTTCTTT. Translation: CASSIDRGGTEAFF.

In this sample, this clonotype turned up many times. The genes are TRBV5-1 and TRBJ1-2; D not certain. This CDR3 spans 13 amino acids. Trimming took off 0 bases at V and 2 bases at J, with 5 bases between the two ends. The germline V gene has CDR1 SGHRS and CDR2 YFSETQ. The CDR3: CASSLGANYGYTF. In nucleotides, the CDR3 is TGCGCCAGCAGCTTGGGAGCCAACTATGGCTACACCTTC. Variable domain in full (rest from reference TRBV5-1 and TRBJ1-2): KAGVTQTPRYLIKTRGQQVTLSCSPISGHRSVSWYQQTPGQGLQFLFEYFSETQRNKGNFPGRFSGRQFSNSRSEMNVSTLELGDSALYLCASSLGANYGYTFGSGTRLTVV.

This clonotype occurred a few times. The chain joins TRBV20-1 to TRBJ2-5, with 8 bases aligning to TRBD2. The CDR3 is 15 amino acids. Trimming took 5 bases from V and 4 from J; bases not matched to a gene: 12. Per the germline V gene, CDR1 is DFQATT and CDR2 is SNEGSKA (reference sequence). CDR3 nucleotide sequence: TGCAGTGCTCCCAGAAGTTTAGCGGGAAGAGAGACCCAGTACTTC. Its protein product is CSAPRSLAGRETQYF.

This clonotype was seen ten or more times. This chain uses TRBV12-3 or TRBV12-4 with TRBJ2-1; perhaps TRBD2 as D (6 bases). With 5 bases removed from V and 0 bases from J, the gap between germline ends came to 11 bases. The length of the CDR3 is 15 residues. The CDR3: CASSTSRSSYNEQFF. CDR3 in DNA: TGTGCCAGCAGTACTAGCCGTAGCTCCTACAATGAGCAGTTCTTC.

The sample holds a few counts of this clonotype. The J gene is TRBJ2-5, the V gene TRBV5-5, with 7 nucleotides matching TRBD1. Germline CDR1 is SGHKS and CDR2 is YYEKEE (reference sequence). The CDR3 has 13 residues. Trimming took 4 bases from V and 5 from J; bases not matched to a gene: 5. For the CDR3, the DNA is TGTGCCAGCAGCCCGACAGGGATGGAGACCCAGTACTTC. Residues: CASSPTGMETQYF.

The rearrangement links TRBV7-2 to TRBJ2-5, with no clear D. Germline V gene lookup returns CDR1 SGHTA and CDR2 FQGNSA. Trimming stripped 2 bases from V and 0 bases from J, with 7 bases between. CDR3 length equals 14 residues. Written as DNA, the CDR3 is TGTGCCAGCAGCTTATCTTACAACCAAGAGACCCAGTACTTC. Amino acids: CASSLSYNQETQYF. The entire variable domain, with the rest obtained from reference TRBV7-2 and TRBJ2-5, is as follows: GAGVSQSPSNKVTEKGKDVELRCDPISGHTALYWYRQSLGQGLEFLIYFQGNSAPDKSGLPSDRFSAERTGGSVSTLTIQRTQQEDSAVYLCASSLSYNQETQYFGPGTRLLVL.

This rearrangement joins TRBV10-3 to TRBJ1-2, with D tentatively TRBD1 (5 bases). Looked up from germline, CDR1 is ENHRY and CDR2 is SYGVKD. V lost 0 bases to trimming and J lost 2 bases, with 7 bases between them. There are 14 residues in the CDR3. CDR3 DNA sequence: TGTGCCATCAGTGAGTCTGCAGGGAACTATGGCTACACCTTC. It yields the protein CAISESAGNYGYTF.

CDR3 in DNA: TGTGCCAGCAGTTACTCGCAGGGGTCCACCTACGAGCAGTACTTC. Translated: CASSYSQGSTYEQYF. V and J are TRBV6-5 and TRBJ2-7, with a tentative D call TRBD1 (6 bases). V lost 0 bases to trimming and J lost 2 bases, with 11 bases between them. Germline V gene data show CDR1 as MNHEY and CDR2 as SVGAGI. The CDR3 is made up of 15 amino acids.

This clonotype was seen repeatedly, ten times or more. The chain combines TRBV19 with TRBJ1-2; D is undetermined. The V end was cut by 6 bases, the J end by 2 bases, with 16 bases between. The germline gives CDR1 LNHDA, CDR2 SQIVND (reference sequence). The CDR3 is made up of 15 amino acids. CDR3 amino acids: CASRGSTPTNYGYTF. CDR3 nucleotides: TGTGCCAGTAGAGGGTCAACCCCTACGAACTATGGCTACACCTTC. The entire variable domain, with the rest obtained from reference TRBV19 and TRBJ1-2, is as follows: DGGITQSPKYLFRKEGQNVTLSCEQNLNHDAMYWYRQDPGQGLRLIYYSQIVNDFQKGDIAEGYSVSREKKESFPLTVTSAQKNPTAFYLCASRGSTPTNYGYTFGSGTRLTVV.

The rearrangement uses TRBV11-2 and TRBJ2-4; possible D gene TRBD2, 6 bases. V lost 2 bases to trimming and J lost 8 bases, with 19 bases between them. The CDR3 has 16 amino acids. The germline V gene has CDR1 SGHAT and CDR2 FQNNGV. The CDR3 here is CASSLQQGRGGDIQYF. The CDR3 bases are TGTGCCAGCAGCTTACAACAAGGGCGGGGCGGTGACATTCAGTACTTC.

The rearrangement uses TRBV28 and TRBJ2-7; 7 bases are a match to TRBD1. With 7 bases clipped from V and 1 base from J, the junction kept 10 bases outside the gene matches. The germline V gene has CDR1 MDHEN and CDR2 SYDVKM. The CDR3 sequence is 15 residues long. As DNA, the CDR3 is TGTGCCAGCACCCTACCGGGACAGCGGTCCTACGAGCAGTACTTC. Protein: CASTLPGQRSYEQYF. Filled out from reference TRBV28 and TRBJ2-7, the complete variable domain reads DVKVTQSSRYLVKRTGEKVFLECVQDMDHENMFWYRQDPGLGLRLIYFSYDVKMKEKGDIPEGYSVSREKKERFSLILESASTNQTSMYLCASTLPGQRSYEQYFGPGTRLTVT.

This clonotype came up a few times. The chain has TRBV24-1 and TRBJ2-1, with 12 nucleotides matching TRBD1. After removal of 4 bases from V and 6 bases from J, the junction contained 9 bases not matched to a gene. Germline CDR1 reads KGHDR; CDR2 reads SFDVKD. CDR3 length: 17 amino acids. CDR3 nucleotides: TGTGCCACCAGTGACCCGGGGGGACAGGGGGCGATCAATGAGCAGTTCTTC. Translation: CATSDPGGQGAINEQFF.

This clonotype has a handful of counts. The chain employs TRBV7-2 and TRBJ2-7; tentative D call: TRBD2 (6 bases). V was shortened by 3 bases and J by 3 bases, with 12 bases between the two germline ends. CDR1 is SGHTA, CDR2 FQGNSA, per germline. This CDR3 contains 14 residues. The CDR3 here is CASSFKAGHYEQYF. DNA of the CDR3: TGTGCCAGCAGCTTTAAAGCGGGCCACTACGAGCAGTACTTC.

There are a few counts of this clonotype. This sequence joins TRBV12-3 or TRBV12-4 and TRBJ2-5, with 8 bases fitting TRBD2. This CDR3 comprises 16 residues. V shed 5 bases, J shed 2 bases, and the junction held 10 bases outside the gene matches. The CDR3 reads CASSAQRGPGQETQYF. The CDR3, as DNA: TGTGCCAGCAGTGCACAGCGGGGGCCTGGGCAAGAGACCCAGTACTTC.

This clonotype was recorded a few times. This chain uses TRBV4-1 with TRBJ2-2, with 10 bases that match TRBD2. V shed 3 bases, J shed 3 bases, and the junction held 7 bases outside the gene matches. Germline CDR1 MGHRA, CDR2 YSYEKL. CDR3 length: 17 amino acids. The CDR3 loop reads CASSQISGLADTGELFF. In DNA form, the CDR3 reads TGCGCCAGCAGCCAGATAAGCGGACTAGCGGACACCGGGGAGCTGTTTTTT.